These 17 T cell receptor beta chains share one sample of origin, sequenced in a study of T cell repertoires in ileal Crohn's disease. Produced via immunoSEQ multiplex PCR; TCRdb's table is partial and in-frame only. Found here are a few thousand clones, 69% of them singletons; the top ten hold under 25%. Time point indicated: neoterminal ileum biopsy at postoperative endoscopy, about 6 months after surgery. Sequenced sample: ileal tissue. These receptors all stem from an adult with Crohn's disease.

The gene calls are TRBV7-6 and TRBJ2-2; weak D call: TRBD2 (5 bases). Trimming took 3 bases from V and 6 from J, leaving 8 bases between them. Per the germline V gene, CDR1 is SGHVS and CDR2 is FNYEAQ. The CDR3 sequence is 13 residues long. This CDR3 is CASSFGGSGELFF. CDR3 nucleotides: TGTGCCAGCAGCTTCGGAGGATCCGGGGAGCTGTTTTTT.

V usage is TRBV6-5 and J usage is TRBJ2-7; 11 nucleotides agree with TRBD2. The V gene end was trimmed by 6 bases and the J gene end by 6 bases; junction bases not matched to a gene: 7. The CDR3 sequence is 14 residues long. Germline loops: CDR1 MNHEY, CDR2 SVGAGI. The CDR3 DNA follows: TGTGCCAGCAGAACCGGGACTAGCGGCTCCGAGCAGTACTTC. It yields the protein CASRTGTSGSEQYF.

This chain connects TRBV10-2 to TRBJ1-5; unclear D gene. The germline V gene has CDR1 WSHSY and CDR2 SAAADI. The V and J ends lost 4 bases and 3 bases respectively, with 10 bases between them. CDR3 length: 14 residues. This chain's CDR3 is CASSATGFNQPQHF. DNA of the CDR3: TGCGCCAGCAGTGCTACGGGATTCAATCAGCCCCAGCATTTT.

The chain has TRBV4-2 and TRBJ2-2; D remains ambiguous. CDR3 size: 17 residues. V was pared by 1 base and J by 0 bases, with 12 bases between. CDR1 is LGHNA and CDR2 is YNFKEQ in the germline V gene. The CDR3 loop reads CASSQAPLAANTGELFF. CDR3 coding DNA: TGTGCCAGCAGCCAAGCGCCGTTGGCCGCGAACACCGGGGAGCTGTTTTTT.

There are a few counts of this clone. The rearrangement joins TRBV5-1 to TRBJ2-2, with D perhaps matching TRBD1 (6 bases). The CDR3 has 17 amino acids. The V gene lost 4 bases and the J gene lost 0 bases, with 16 bases spanning the gap. In germline, CDR1 is SGHRS, CDR2 YFSETQ. CDR3 DNA: TGCGCCAGCAGCGTCCTCCAGGGGCAATCGAACACCGGGGAGCTGTTTTTT. This codes for CASSVLQGQSNTGELFF.

The rearrangement joins TRBV20-1 to TRBJ1-4; TRBD1 aligns across 9 bases. Looked up from germline, CDR1 is DFQATT and CDR2 is SNEGSKA (reference sequence). The CDR3 length is 10 residues. Here the CDR3 DNA reads TGCACGGACAGGGGCCAAGAACTGTTTTTT. Translation: CTDRGQELFF.

The rearrangement links TRBV7-9 to TRBJ1-2, with D possibly being TRBD1 (5 bases). Trimming took 6 bases from V and 1 from J, leaving 9 bases between them. The CDR3 is made up of 13 amino acids. Per germline, CDR1 SEHNR and CDR2 FQNEAQ (reference sequence). CDR3 region: CASSLTVNYGYTF. The CDR3 region has the DNA TGTGCCAGCAGTCTGACAGTTAACTATGGCTACACCTTC. The full variable domain, in which reference TRBV7-9 and TRBJ1-2 provide the parts outside the CDR3, is DTGVSQNPRHKITKRGQNVTFRCDPISEHNRLYWYRQTLGQGPEFLTYFQNEAQLEKSRLLSDRFSAERPKGSFSTLEIQRTEQGDSAMYLCASSLTVNYGYTFGSGTRLTVV.

The rearrangement joins TRBV2 to TRBJ2-5; 7 nucleotides match TRBD1. This CDR3 has 15 residues. Germline V gives CDR1 SNHLY, CDR2 FYNNEI. V was clipped by 5 bases and J by 1 base; unmatched bases: 7. The CDR3 loop reads CASSWRQGLQETQYF. The CDR3 DNA reads TGTGCCAGCAGTTGGCGACAGGGCCTCCAAGAGACCCAGTACTTC.

This clone occurred a few times. This chain connects TRBV7-8 to TRBJ1-5; D is ambiguous. Germline CDR1 reads SGHVS; CDR2 reads FQNEAQ. The ends were cut back, 4 bases at V and 0 bases at J, with 4 bases in the middle. The CDR3 consists of 13 residues. The CDR3 sequence: CASSSISNQPQHF. For the CDR3, the DNA is TGTGCCAGCAGCTCAATTAGCAATCAGCCCCAGCATTTT. The variable domain in full, with the rest retrieved from reference TRBV7-8 and TRBJ1-5, is GAGVSQSPRYKVAKRGQDVALRCDPISGHVSLFWYQQALGQGPEFLTYFQNEAQLDKSGLPSDRFFAERPEGSVSTLKIQRTQQEDSAVYLCASSSISNQPQHFGDGTRLSIL.

This clone has a single count. The chain couples TRBV5-4 to TRBJ1-2, with TRBD1 identical over 7 bases. The CDR3 runs 13 residues. After removal of 3 bases from V and 10 bases from J, the junction contained 9 bases not matched to a gene. The germline V gene has CDR1 SGHNT and CDR2 YYREEE (reference sequence). CDR3 amino acids: CASSSYGTANYTF. The CDR3 region has the DNA TGTGCCAGCAGCTCTTACGGGACAGCGAACTACACCTTC.

V gene TRBV19 combines with J gene TRBJ2-7; the match to TRBD2 covers 11 bases. The V segment lost 3 bases and the J segment 2 bases; nucleotides outside the gene matches: 3. The CDR3 has 15 amino acids. Per germline, CDR1 LNHDA and CDR2 SQIVND (reference sequence). The DNA for the CDR3 is TGTGCCAGTAGTATTGGACTAGCGGGCCCCTACGAGCAGTACTTC. It is translated as CASSIGLAGPYEQYF.

The V gene is TRBV15, the J gene TRBJ2-5; D call uncertain. CDR3 size: 17 residues. Trimming removed 3 bases from V and 1 base from J, with 18 bases in between. CDR1 is LNHNV and CDR2 is YYDKDF in the germline V gene (reference sequence). The DNA of the CDR3 is TGTGCCACCAGCAGCCCCACGGGTCCGTCCAGCCAAGAGACCCAGTACTTC. This codes for CATSSPTGPSSQETQYF.

The sample holds a few counts of this clone. The chain's CDR3 is CSVWRGGTDTQYF. The CDR3, as DNA: TGCAGCGTTTGGCGGGGTGGGACAGATACGCAGTATTTT. The rearrangement joins TRBV29-1 to TRBJ2-3; D is perhaps TRBD2 (6 bases). This CDR3 spans 13 amino acids. Between the trimmed V and J ends, which lost 5 bases and 3 bases, there was a span of 12 bases. Looked up from germline, CDR1 is SQVTM and CDR2 is ANQGSEA.

This clone was picked up one time. The rearrangement links TRBV7-2 to TRBJ2-5; 8 bases fit TRBD2. The germline gives CDR1 SGHTA, CDR2 FQGNSA. V shed 5 bases, J shed 5 bases, and the junction held 7 bases outside the gene matches. This CDR3 contains 14 residues. The CDR3 is CASSRSGVGETQYF. CDR3 coding DNA: TGTGCCAGCAGCCGTAGCGGGGTGGGGGAGACCCAGTACTTC.

The chain couples TRBV5-1 to TRBJ2-3; 8 bases agree with TRBD2. Germline trimming cut 0 bases from V and 3 bases from J; bases unmatched to any gene: 3. Germline-derived CDR1 and CDR2 are SGHRS and YFSETQ. The CDR3 totals 15 residues. CDR3 region: CASSLEAGETDTQYF. In DNA, the CDR3 is TGCGCCAGCAGCTTGGAAGCGGGGGAGACAGATACGCAGTATTTT.

The rearrangement joins TRBV5-5 to TRBJ2-7; 10 bases align to TRBD2. This CDR3 comprises 15 residues. Germline V gives CDR1 SGHKS, CDR2 YYEKEE (reference sequence). The V gene end was trimmed by 1 base and the J gene end by 6 bases; junction bases not matched to a gene: 7. CDR3: CASSLFSGGAIEQYF. CDR3 nucleotide sequence: TGTGCCAGCAGCTTGTTCAGCGGGGGGGCGATCGAGCAGTACTTC.

The J gene is TRBJ2-2, the V gene TRBV4-2; 8 bases fit TRBD1. The CDR3 runs 16 residues. V lost 4 bases, J lost 1 base, and 5 bases stayed unmatched. Germline V gene lookup returns CDR1 LGHNA and CDR2 YNFKEQ. DNA for the CDR3: TGTGCCAGCAGCCCTTTCGGGACAGGGAACACCGGGGAGCTGTTTTTT. Translating gives CASSPFGTGNTGELFF.